The next 22 T cell receptor beta chains were all read from a single sample in a study of T cell changes during pregnancy in multiple sclerosis. Libraries were prepared by immunoSEQ multiplex PCR; TCRdb keeps only in-frame clonotypes and omits some of them. This sample has about 40,000 clones, with more than 90% found just once. This specimen consisted of peripheral blood, obtained before pregnancy. The receptors were gathered from a female donor with multiple sclerosis, enrolled in a pregnancy study.

The chain couples TRBV6-1 to TRBJ2-5; TRBD2 matches 9 bases. The germline CDR1 and CDR2 sequences are MNHNS and SASEGT. The CDR3 runs 15 residues. J gave up 2 bases and V 6 bases, and 7 bases lay outside the gene matches. CDR3 in DNA: TGTGCCAGCAGACGTAGCGGGAGCCAGCAAGAGACCCAGTACTTC. Protein product: CASRRSGSQQETQYF.

This clone was seen a single time. The gene calls are TRBV7-6 and TRBJ1-1; 8 bases agree with TRBD1. The V and J ends lost 5 bases and 4 bases, in that order; junction bases with no gene match: 9. This CDR3 has 15 amino acids. The germline V gene encodes CDR1 SGHVS and CDR2 FNYEAQ. CDR3 region: CASSPTTGETTEAFF. DNA of the CDR3: TGTGCCAGCAGCCCCACGACAGGGGAAACCACTGAAGCTTTCTTT.

The V and J genes are TRBV19 and TRBJ2-7, with TRBD1 matching 7 bases. Germline V lookup: CDR1 LNHDA, CDR2 SQIVND (reference sequence). The CDR3 covers 15 residues. The junction had 3 bases not matched to a gene; V was cut back by 1 base and J by 0 bases. The CDR3, as DNA: TGTGCCAGTAGTATAGCGGGACAGAACTCCTACGAGCAGTACTTC. Its translation is CASSIAGQNSYEQYF.

The chain carries TRBV5-5 and TRBJ1-5, with TRBD1 as a possible D gene (5 bases). The CDR3 spans 16 residues. Between the trimmed V and J ends, which lost 4 bases and 2 bases, there was a span of 16 bases. Germline CDR1 SGHKS, CDR2 YYEKEE (reference sequence). The CDR3 coding sequence is TGTGCCAGCAGCAATGGACGTCAACAGGGCAATCAGCCCCAGCATTTT. It specifies CASSNGRQQGNQPQHF.

This clone has only one observation. V and J are TRBV11-2 and TRBJ2-7, with D possibly being TRBD1 (5 bases). The CDR3 is 14 amino acids. Germline loops: CDR1 SGHAT, CDR2 FQNNGV. V was trimmed by 4 bases and J by 3 bases, leaving 13 bases between them. The CDR3 DNA reads TGTGCCAGCAGCTCTGGATCGCAGGGCTACGAGCAGTACTTC. Translated: CASSSGSQGYEQYF.

The rearrangement links TRBV18 to TRBJ1-1; 10 bases align to TRBD1. The germline CDR1 and CDR2 sequences are KGHSH and LQKENI. The CDR3 loop spans 13 amino acids. The ends lost 0 bases at V and 11 bases at J; junction bases unmatched: 3. CDR3 amino acids: CASSPPGTGVAFF. The DNA for the CDR3 is TGTGCCAGCTCACCACCAGGGACAGGGGTCGCTTTCTTT. The full variable domain, its missing parts supplied by reference TRBV18 and TRBJ1-1, is NAGVMQNPRHLVRRRGQEARLRCSPMKGHSHVYWYRQLPEEGLKFMVYLQKENIIDESGMPKERFSAEFPKEGPSILRIQQVVRGDSAAYFCASSPPGTGVAFFGQGTRLTVV.

This chain joins TRBV5-1 and TRBJ2-7; D is possibly TRBD2 (5 bases). The germline V gene has CDR1 SGHRS and CDR2 YFSETQ. The CDR3 sequence is 11 residues long. V lost 2 bases to trimming and J lost 6 bases, with 6 bases between them. Here the CDR3 reads CASSLEGEQYF. In DNA form, the CDR3 reads TGCGCCAGCAGCTTAGAGGGCGAGCAGTACTTC. Drawing the rest from reference TRBV5-1 and TRBJ2-7, the complete variable domain is KAGVTQTPRYLIKTRGQQVTLSCSPISGHRSVSWYQQTPGQGLQFLFEYFSETQRNKGNFPGRFSGRQFSNSRSEMNVSTLELGDSALYLCASSLEGEQYFGPGTRLTVT.

The CDR3 sequence is CASSQGQSYGYTF. The CDR3 DNA is TGTGCCAGCAGCCAAGGGCAGTCCTATGGCTACACCTTC. This chain uses TRBV14 with TRBJ1-2; D is unclear. V shed 1 base and J shed 4 bases, with 7 bases lying between them. The CDR3 is 13 amino acids. Germline V gives CDR1 SGHDN, CDR2 FVKESK.

The V gene is TRBV5-1, the J gene TRBJ2-1; a possible D gene is TRBD2 (6 bases). Per the germline V gene, CDR1 is SGHRS and CDR2 is YFSETQ. The V and J ends lost 4 bases and 8 bases respectively, with 19 bases between them. The CDR3 contains 15 residues. The CDR3 DNA sequence: TGCGCCAGCAGCGCCGAGACTAGAAACCCCCATGAGCAGTTCTTC. Translated: CASSAETRNPHEQFF.

This rearrangement joins TRBV28 to TRBJ2-5, with 12 nucleotides matching TRBD2. The CDR3 runs 16 residues. CDR1 and CDR2 (germline): MDHEN, SYDVKM. J gave up 2 bases and V 4 bases, and 5 bases lay outside the gene matches. The CDR3, as DNA: TGTGCCAGCAGTTCGTCTAGCGGGAGGGGTCAAGAGACCCAGTACTTC. Protein product: CASSSSSGRGQETQYF.

This clone was picked up one time. The chain recombines TRBV18 with TRBJ2-2; TRBD2 agrees at 8 bases. V lost 2 bases to trimming and J lost 4 bases; unmatched junction nucleotides: 3. Germline V CDR1 and CDR2: KGHSH, LQKENI. The CDR3 totals 15 residues. The CDR3 sequence: CASSPVTSGTGELFF. The DNA of the CDR3 is TGTGCCAGCTCACCAGTTACTAGCGGCACCGGGGAGCTGTTTTTT.

The chain uses TRBV2 and TRBJ2-1; 12 bases fit TRBD2. The germline gives CDR1 SNHLY, CDR2 FYNNEI. J lost 5 bases, V lost 6 bases, and 5 bases had no gene match. The CDR3 covers 15 residues. The CDR3 bases are TGTGCCAGCAGGTTCCTAGCGGGAGGGGACAATGAGCAGTTCTTC. This translates into CASRFLAGGDNEQFF.

The rearrangement joins TRBV6-5 to TRBJ2-1, with 7 nucleotides matching TRBD1. The CDR3 is made up of 15 amino acids. CDR1 is MNHEY, CDR2 SVGAGI, per germline. The trim removed 2 bases at V and 7 bases at J, leaving 8 bases unmatched. Here the CDR3 DNA reads TGTGCCAGCAGTTACACGAATTACAGGGGTAATGAGCAGTTCTTC. Translation: CASSYTNYRGNEQFF.

The rearrangement links TRBV19 to TRBJ2-1; TRBD1 matches at 10 bases. The V segment lost 5 bases and the J segment 5 bases; nucleotides outside the gene matches: 6. The CDR3 covers 15 residues. Germline V gives CDR1 LNHDA, CDR2 SQIVND (reference sequence). CDR3 DNA: TGTGCCAGTAGTTCTGGACAGGGGGGGGACAATGAGCAGTTCTTC. Protein sequence: CASSSGQGGDNEQFF.

The V gene is TRBV19, the J gene TRBJ1-5; a weak D match, TRBD1 (5 bases). Germline loops: CDR1 LNHDA, CDR2 SQIVND (reference sequence). Trimming left V 5 bases short and J 4 bases short, with 9 bases between. The CDR3 has 13 amino acids. As DNA, the CDR3 is TGTGCCAGTAGTGAGGGGAGGAATCAGCCCCAGCATTTT. Translated: CASSEGRNQPQHF.

The chain has TRBV5-1 and TRBJ2-1, with D possibly being TRBD2 (6 bases). The V and J ends lost 4 bases and 4 bases respectively, with 15 bases between them. Germline CDR1 SGHRS, CDR2 YFSETQ. CDR3 length: 15 amino acids. The CDR3 reads CASSAGGTEYNEQFF. As DNA, the CDR3 is TGCGCCAGCAGCGCGGGCGGGACCGAGTACAATGAGCAGTTCTTC.

The V call is TRBV5-1, the J call TRBJ2-3; D uncertain. The CDR3 loop spans 15 amino acids. V lost 0 bases to trimming and J lost 1 base, with 9 bases between them. Germline CDR1 SGHRS, CDR2 YFSETQ. CDR3 residues: CASSLGRVRTDTQYF. In nucleotides, the CDR3 is TGCGCCAGCAGCTTGGGTCGGGTCCGCACAGATACGCAGTATTTT.

The chain links TRBV5-1 to TRBJ2-2; 7 bases are a match to TRBD2. CDR3 length: 15 amino acids. J lost 1 base, V lost 0 bases, and 0 bases had no gene match. Germline V gene lookup returns CDR1 SGHRS and CDR2 YFSETQ. CDR3 amino acids: CASSLERGNTGELFF. In nucleotides, the CDR3 is TGCGCCAGCAGCTTGGAGCGGGGGAACACCGGGGAGCTGTTTTTT.

The chain recombines TRBV28 with TRBJ2-7, with a weak D call TRBD1 (6 bases). Germline values: CDR1 MDHEN, CDR2 SYDVKM. This CDR3 spans 13 amino acids. Trimming took off 8 bases at V and 4 bases at J, with 15 bases between the two ends. The CDR3 spells CASRQVFQYEQYF. In DNA, the CDR3 is TGTGCCAGCCGACAGGTCTTTCAGTACGAGCAGTACTTC.

This chain connects TRBV6-1 to TRBJ2-2, with D possibly TRBD1 on 6 matching bases. The CDR3 is 14 residues long. Trimming removed 6 bases at V and 5 bases at J, with 13 bases between. The germline gives CDR1 MNHNS, CDR2 SASEGT. The CDR3 sequence: CASRRPGETGELFF. CDR3 sequence (DNA): TGTGCCAGCAGGCGCCCAGGGGAAACCGGGGAGCTGTTTTTT.

The V call is TRBV4-1, the J call TRBJ1-3; no reliable D call. The germline CDR1 and CDR2 sequences are MGHRA and YSYEKL. The CDR3 is 16 residues long. The germline V and J ends were trimmed by 6 bases and 0 bases, with 15 bases remaining between them. The CDR3 DNA is TGCGCCAGCAGGGTCATCGACACCAACTCTGGAAACACCATATATTTT. The encoded protein is CASRVIDTNSGNTIYF.

The rearrangement links TRBV6-4 to TRBJ2-6, with no clear D. In germline, CDR1 is MRHNA, CDR2 SNTAGT. Trimming shortened V by 6 bases and J by 0 bases, and 6 bases separated the two germline ends. This CDR3 comprises 14 residues. The CDR3 reads CASSPSSGANVLTF. Written as DNA, the CDR3 is TGTGCCAGCAGCCCATCCTCTGGGGCCAACGTCCTGACTTTC.